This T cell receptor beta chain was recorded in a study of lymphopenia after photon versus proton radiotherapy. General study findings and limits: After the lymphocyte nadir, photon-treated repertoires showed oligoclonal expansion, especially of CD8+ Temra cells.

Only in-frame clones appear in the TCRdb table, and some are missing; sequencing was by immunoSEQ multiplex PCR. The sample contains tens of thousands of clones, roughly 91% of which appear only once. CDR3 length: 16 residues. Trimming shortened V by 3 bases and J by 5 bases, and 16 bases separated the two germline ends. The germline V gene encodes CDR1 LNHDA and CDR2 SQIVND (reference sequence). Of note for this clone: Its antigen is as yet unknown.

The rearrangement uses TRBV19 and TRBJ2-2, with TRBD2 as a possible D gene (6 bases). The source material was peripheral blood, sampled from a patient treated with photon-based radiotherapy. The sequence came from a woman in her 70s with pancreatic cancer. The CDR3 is CASSMWREWETGELFF. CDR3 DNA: TGTGCCAGTAGTATGTGGAGGGAGTGGGAAACCGGGGAGCTGTTTTTT.